The T cell receptor (beta chain) described here comes from a study of T cell clonality in common variable immunodeficiency (dated by TCRdb to about 2015). Overall study results and their limits: Even though DNA input was equal, the average per sample came to about 81,820 unique sequences for controls compared with some 29,000 for CVID samples. According to the authors, figuring out what caused the increased clonality in CVID would require sequencing the repertoires of T cell subpopulations. Correlations of repertoire features with clinical complications were constrained by heterogeneity among patients within the CVID cohort. Healthy controls shared more TCRbeta clones with each other than CVID subjects shared among themselves (p < 0.0001). Increased TCRbeta clonality was found in CVID subjects compared with healthy controls (t-test p = 0.018), with the increase being most characteristic of about a third of subjects. CVID TCRbeta sequences reportedly showed fewer deletions and N-nucleotide insertions and lacked highly modified clones with 13 or more V deletions.

Most CVID patients and most healthy controls were of Caucasian heritage. Heparinized peripheral whole blood samples of roughly 5 to 8.5 ml were collected from each donor. Genomic DNA from adults with common variable immune deficiency (CVID) and from healthy adult controls was the source for sequencing TCRbeta CDR3 repertoires. The control group comprised 22 healthy adult volunteers, roughly twelve female and approximately ten male, aged roughly 23 to 66 years with a mean age of approximately 30. Diluted blood was density-centrifuged over Hypaque 1077 or Ficoll-Paque to isolate peripheral blood mononuclear cells. Genomic DNA was extracted from unsorted mononuclear cells by Qiagen column purification or by a centrifugation-based method. Equivalent amounts of genomic DNA from CVID and control samples were used as sequencing input. For every sample, a 60 bp segment covering the rearranged TCRbeta CDR3 region was amplified and then sequenced. The immunoSEQ assay, a bias-corrected multiplex PCR combined with high-throughput sequencing, was used to amplify TCRbeta. Concerning the study's data processing: Each unique nucleotide sequence was treated as a clone and annotated with V, D and J genes, copy number and frequency. Sequences were labeled productive if in frame, and non-productive if out of frame or containing stop codons. As previously described, Shannon's entropy was used to calculate clonality. Mean CDR3 Kyte-Doolittle hydropathy was derived from the predicted amino acid sequences of productive clones. Scaled V gene usage was hierarchically clustered using Manhattan distance and complete linkage with the R hclust function. To assess clone sharing by CDR3 amino acid sequence, 12 repertoires per group were resampled over 100 rounds. The repertoires were searched for approximately 72 published EBV-specific TCRbeta sequences and 200 to 300 published CMV-specific TCRbeta sequences. Analysis left out a couple of CVID samples that produced under 10,000 sequences, so fewer than 50 CVID repertoires remained. In its TCRdb copy, this immuneACCESS table keeps in-frame sequences only and misses some clones. Where compared with another copy, unresolved V genes explain less than half of these, and the others have no known cause. V and J calls and clone size are copied from that table; D and trimming were computed from the DNA. The sample records about 60,000 clones, none occurring a single time. Clones ranked in the top ten supply under 2% of the sample.

The germline ends are 23 bases apart after V is trimmed by 2 bases and J by 9 bases. The CDR3 goes from the cysteine to the phenylalanine over 17 residues. Part of the CDR3 DNA is given, 42 bases translated from base 1. Based on the germline V gene, the CDR1 and CDR2 sequences are MNHEY and SVGEGT. This clone was counted at least ten times. Its target antigen remains unknown. The read is 3 residues too short to cover the CDR3 end, so that end is filled in from the germline J gene. The receptor was derived from a person aged 18 to 75 in good health. The rearrangement combines TRBV6-2 or TRBV6-3 with TRBJ2-1; D gene: possibly TRBD2, on 6 matching bases. The material sequenced was peripheral blood mononuclear cells. The DNA read from the CDR3 is TGTGCCAGCAGTTACACCGCCGGAGGGCGTTTCTTCGGTGAG. It translates to CASSYTAGGRFFGE. The entire CDR3 protein is CASSYTAGGRFFGEQFF.